Detailed here is one TCR beta chain. Its antigen is as yet unknown. The data were obtained in a study of metastatic and nonmetastatic thyroid tumors. Regarding the study as a whole: In both blood and tumor samples, TCR beta diversity was reported significantly higher for malignant than benign nodules.

All patients reached thyroid surgery having received no treatment beforehand. Original handling: Using the CDR3 differences seen across clinicopathological groups, the authors built a distant-metastasis classifier for papillary thyroid cancer, which was meant to discriminate distant-metastatic patients. TCRdb re-clonotyped the PCR reads via MiXCR. It is TCRdb's table, rather than the study itself, that gives the V and J calls and clone size. The sample has 20,000 or so clones; around 30% are singletons. This clonotype was sampled from a female donor with papillary thyroid cancer or a benign thyroid nodule (not recorded which). Some clones in this sample may be carry-over from other donors' samples. Source material: blood.

In nucleotides, the CDR3 is TGCAGTGCCGAAAGTGTTAGCATCTACGAGCAGTACTTC. This translates into CSAESVSIYEQYF. This chain joins TRBV20-1 and TRBJ2-7; D is ambiguous. Germline V lookup: CDR1 DFQATT, CDR2 SNEGSKA (reference sequence). The CDR3 runs to 13 residues. The V and J ends lost 6 bases and 3 bases respectively, with 15 bases between them.